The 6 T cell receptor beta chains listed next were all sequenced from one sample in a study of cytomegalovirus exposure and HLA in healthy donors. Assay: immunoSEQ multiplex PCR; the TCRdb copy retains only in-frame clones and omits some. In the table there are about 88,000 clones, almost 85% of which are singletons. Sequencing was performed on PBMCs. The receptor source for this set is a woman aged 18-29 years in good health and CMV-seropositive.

The CDR3 sequence is CASSLRQGIQTQYF. CDR3 DNA sequence: TGTGCCAGCAGCCTAAGACAGGGGATACAGACCCAGTACTTC. The chain links TRBV13 to TRBJ2-5; 8 nucleotides agree with TRBD1. CDR1 is PRHDT, CDR2 FYEKMQ, per germline (reference sequence). The CDR3 sequence is 14 residues long. The ends lost 5 bases at V and 6 bases at J; junction bases unmatched: 8. The full variable domain, with the rest looked up from reference TRBV13 and TRBJ2-5, is AAGVIQSPRHLIKEKRETATLKCYPIPRHDTVYWYQQGPGQDPQFLISFYEKMQSDKGSIPDRFSAQQFSDYHSELNMSSLELGDSALYFCASSLRQGIQTQYFGPGTRLLVL.

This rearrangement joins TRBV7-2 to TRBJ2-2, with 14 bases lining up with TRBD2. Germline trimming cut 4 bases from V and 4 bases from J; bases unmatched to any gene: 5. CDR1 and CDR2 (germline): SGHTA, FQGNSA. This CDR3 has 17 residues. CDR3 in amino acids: CASSSGLAGVFTGELFF. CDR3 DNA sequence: TGTGCCAGCAGCTCGGGACTAGCGGGGGTCTTCACCGGGGAGCTGTTTTTT.

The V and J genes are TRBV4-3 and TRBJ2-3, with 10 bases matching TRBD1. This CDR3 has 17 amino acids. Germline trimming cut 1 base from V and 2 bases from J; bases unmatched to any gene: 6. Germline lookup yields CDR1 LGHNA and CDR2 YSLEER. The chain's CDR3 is CASSQARDRGNTDTQYF. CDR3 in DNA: TGCGCCAGCAGCCAAGCCCGGGACAGGGGAAACACAGATACGCAGTATTTT.

CDR3: CASSLEWLVTEETQYF. The CDR3 bases are TGTGCCAGCAGCTTAGAGTGGCTTGTGACAGAAGAGACCCAGTACTTC. The chain combines TRBV7-8 with TRBJ2-5, with D perhaps TRBD1 (5 bases). Trimming took 1 base from V and 3 from J, leaving 15 bases between them. Germline V lookup: CDR1 SGHVS, CDR2 FQNEAQ. This CDR3 has 16 amino acids. The full variable domain, in which reference TRBV7-8 and TRBJ2-5 provide the parts outside the CDR3, is GAGVSQSPRYKVAKRGQDVALRCDPISGHVSLFWYQQALGQGPEFLTYFQNEAQLDKSGLPSDRFFAERPEGSVSTLKIQRTQQEDSAVYLCASSLEWLVTEETQYFGPGTRLLVL.

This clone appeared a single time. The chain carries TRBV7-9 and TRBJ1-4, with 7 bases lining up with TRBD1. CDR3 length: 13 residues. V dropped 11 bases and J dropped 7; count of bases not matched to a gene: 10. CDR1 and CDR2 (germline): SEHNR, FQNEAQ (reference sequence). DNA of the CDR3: TGTGCCGACCGGGAGGGGGCGAGTGAAAAACTGTTTTTT. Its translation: CADREGASEKLFF.

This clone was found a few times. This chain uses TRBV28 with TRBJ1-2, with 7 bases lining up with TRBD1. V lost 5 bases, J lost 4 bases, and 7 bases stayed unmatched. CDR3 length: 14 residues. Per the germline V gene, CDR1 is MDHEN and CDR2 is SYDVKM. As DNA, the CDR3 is TGTGCCAGCAGTACAGAAGGGACAGTCTATGGCTACACCTTC. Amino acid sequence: CASSTEGTVYGYTF.